The 13 T cell receptor beta chains reported below all come from one sample, sequenced in a study of OX40 agonist ivuxolimab in advanced cancers. TCRdb's table, derived via immunoSEQ multiplex PCR, lists solely in-frame clones and lacks some. The sample lists roughly 70,000 clones; 75% to 90% were seen once. Sequenced here: CD4+ or CD8+ T cells sorted from blood, sampled in a trial of the OX40 agonist ivuxolimab. These receptors originate from an adult with an advanced solid tumor such as melanoma, head and neck, liver or kidney cancer.

The chain combines TRBV5-1 with TRBJ1-6; D not certain. The V end lost 0 bases, the J end lost 9 bases, and 13 bases lay between the germline ends. The CDR3 runs 15 residues. Germline V gene data show CDR1 as SGHRS and CDR2 as YFSETQ. As DNA, the CDR3 is TGCGCCAGCAGCTTGGGACCTCGAATGGGTTCACCCCTCCACTTT. It is translated as CASSLGPRMGSPLHF. Full variable domain (rest looked up from reference TRBV5-1 and TRBJ1-6): KAGVTQTPRYLIKTRGQQVTLSCSPISGHRSVSWYQQTPGQGLQFLFEYFSETQRNKGNFPGRFSGRQFSNSRSEMNVSTLELGDSALYLCASSLGPRMGSPLHFGNGTRLTVT.

The chain recombines TRBV7-9 with TRBJ2-2, with 13 positions matching TRBD2. J was trimmed by 7 bases and V by 4 bases; bases with no gene match: 12. The CDR3 is 18 amino acids. CDR1 and CDR2 (germline): SEHNR, FQNEAQ (reference sequence). The CDR3 coding sequence is TGTGCCAGCAGCTCCCGTACTAGCGGGGGGGCCAATTACGGGGAGCTGTTTTTT. This encodes CASSSRTSGGANYGELFF.

The chain uses TRBV11-2 and TRBJ2-7; TRBD1 aligns across 9 bases. The CDR3 has 15 residues. Germline CDR1 SGHAT, CDR2 FQNNGV. J was trimmed by 6 bases and V by 4 bases; bases with no gene match: 10. The DNA of the CDR3 is TGTGCCAGCAGCTGGGGGGGACAGGGTGGTTCCGAGCAGTACTTC. Encoded protein: CASSWGGQGGSEQYF. Variable domain in full (rest from reference TRBV11-2 and TRBJ2-7): EAGVAQSPRYKIIEKRQSVAFWCNPISGHATLYWYQQILGQGPKLLIQFQNNGVVDDSQLPKDRFSAERLKGVDSTLKIQPAKLEDSAVYLCASSWGGQGGSEQYFGPGTRLTVT.

The V and J genes are TRBV27 and TRBJ2-1; 15 nucleotides match TRBD2. The V and J ends lost 6 bases and 3 bases, in that order; junction bases with no gene match: 3. CDR1 and CDR2 from the germline V gene are MNHEY and SMNVEV (reference sequence). This CDR3 is 16 amino acids long. The CDR3 DNA is TGTGCCAGCAGCGGACTAGCGGGAGGGATCTACAATGAGCAGTTCTTC. Its translation: CASSGLAGGIYNEQFF.

J is TRBJ2-5 and V is TRBV28, with TRBD1 identical over 7 bases. This CDR3 is 17 amino acids long. The V gene's germline CDR1 is MDHEN and CDR2 SYDVKM. Trimming took 1 base from V and 5 from J; bases not matched to a gene: 13. The CDR3 bases are TGTGCCAGCAGTTTATCCGTAGGGGGCAGGCGTAGGGAGACCCAGTACTTC. Protein: CASSLSVGGRRRETQYF.

The V gene is TRBV6-1, the J gene TRBJ1-1, with unresolved D. V was pared by 0 bases and J by 5 bases, with 7 bases between. Germline V gene sequence: CDR1 MNHNS, CDR2 SASEGT. The CDR3 runs 13 residues. The CDR3 sequence is CASSEALRTEAFF. The DNA of the CDR3 is TGTGCCAGCAGTGAAGCGCTGAGGACTGAAGCTTTCTTT.

V is TRBV28 and J is TRBJ2-6, with D hard to call. Per germline, CDR1 MDHEN and CDR2 SYDVKM. CDR3 length: 15 amino acids. Trimming removed 7 bases from V and 0 bases from J, with 10 bases in between. Here the CDR3 DNA reads TGTGCCAGCACAGTTTGGAGCTCTGGGGCCAACGTCCTGACTTTC. Protein product: CASTVWSSGANVLTF.

The V gene is TRBV5-1, the J gene TRBJ2-3; 10 positions agree with TRBD2. V shed 4 bases and J 5 bases; nucleotides not matched to a gene: 4. Germline V gene sequence: CDR1 SGHRS, CDR2 YFSETQ. The CDR3 spans 14 residues. The CDR3 protein is CASSPSGGKDTQYF. The CDR3 DNA sequence: TGCGCCAGCAGCCCTAGCGGGGGTAAAGATACGCAGTATTTT.

Details on this clone: This CDR3 is also generated by other DNA sequences in the sample. The J gene is TRBJ1-1, the V gene TRBV5-1, with a possible D match to TRBD1 (5 bases). Deletions cut 4 bases from V and 3 bases from J, with 10 bases between. CDR1 SGHRS and CDR2 YFSETQ come from the germline V gene. This CDR3 is 13 amino acids long. The CDR3 region is CASSVGGYTEAFF. The CDR3 DNA reads TGCGCCAGCAGCGTCGGGGGATACACTGAAGCTTTCTTT.

The chain employs TRBV12-2 and TRBJ2-5; no check of the table's D call, TRBD2, against the DNA was made. TRBV12-2 represents a pseudogene. This CDR3 is 20 amino acids long. CDR3: CASRIRGGTSGRTGQETQYF. The CDR3 DNA is TGTGCAAGTCGCATTCGAGGGGGGACTAGCGGGAGGACGGGCCAAGAGACCCAGTACTTC.

The chain combines TRBV29-1 with TRBJ2-1, with D unclear. V was trimmed by 7 bases and J by 6 bases, leaving 16 bases between them. The CDR3 consists of 13 residues. Germline CDR1 SQVTM, CDR2 ANQGSEA. The CDR3 here is CSGKSRSINEQFF. The CDR3 DNA sequence: TGCAGCGGAAAGTCGCGCTCGATCAATGAGCAGTTCTTC.

The chain links TRBV11-1 to TRBJ2-3, with TRBD2 identical over 7 bases. V shed 3 bases and J 5 bases; nucleotides not matched to a gene: 5. The germline V gene has CDR1 SGHAT and CDR2 FQDESV (reference sequence). The CDR3 covers 14 residues. CDR3 sequence reads: CASSLLLAGDTQYF. The CDR3, as DNA: TGTGCCAGCAGCTTGTTATTAGCGGGAGATACGCAGTATTTT. Full variable domain (missing parts from reference TRBV11-1 and TRBJ2-3): EAEVAQSPRYKITEKSQAVAFWCDPISGHATLYWYRQILGQGPELLVQFQDESVVDDSQLPKDRFSAERLKGVDSTLKIQPAELGDSAMYLCASSLLLAGDTQYFGPGTRLTVL.

This sequence joins TRBV29-1 and TRBJ2-5; D is possibly TRBD2 (6 bases). This CDR3 spans 16 amino acids. Germline V CDR1 and CDR2: SQVTM, ANQGSEA. Trimming left V 2 bases short and J 4 bases short, with 20 bases between. CDR3 sequence (DNA): TGCAGCGTTGAACCCCTCGGTGGAGGGATGAGAGAGACCCAGTACTTC. Translating gives CSVEPLGGGMRETQYF. Based on the CDR3 plus reference TRBV29-1 and TRBJ2-5, the full variable domain is SAVISQKPSRDICQRGTSLTIQCQVDSQVTMMFWYRQQPGQSLTLIATANQGSEATYESGFVIDKFPISRPNLTFSTLTVSNMSPEDSSIYLCSVEPLGGGMRETQYFGPGTRLLVL.